The 7 T cell receptor beta chains given below trace back to one sample, sequenced in a study of T cell repertoires in cytomegalovirus infection. MiXCR, applied by TCRdb to the reads, yields one record per CDR3 protein. The sample carries 310,000 or so distinct CDR3 sequences, about a sixth recorded once. Sequencing was performed on PBMCs. All receptors come from a human donor in good health (CMV status not recorded). Some clones in this sample may be carry-over from other donors' samples.

This chain links TRBV7-9 with TRBJ1-3; 9 nucleotides match TRBD1. V lost 5 bases and J lost 9; bases outside the gene matches: 8. This CDR3 is 14 amino acids long. Germline V gene data show CDR1 as SEHNR and CDR2 as FQNEAQ (reference sequence). The DNA for the CDR3 is TGTGCCAGCAGCCCATGGGACAGGGATATCACCATATATTTT. The encoded protein is CASSPWDRDITIYF.

The chain employs TRBV29-1 and TRBJ1-1, with TRBD1 matching over 10 bases. The J segment lost 0 bases and the V segment lost 0 bases, leaving 13 bases of the junction unmatched. CDR1 is SQVTM and CDR2 is ANQGSEA in the germline V gene. This CDR3 spans 19 amino acids. This chain's CDR3 is CSVEELTVDRGRLNTEAFF. Written as DNA, the CDR3 is TGCAGCGTTGAAGAGCTCACCGTCGACAGGGGGCGTCTGAACACTGAAGCTTTCTTT.

The chain joins TRBV29-1 to TRBJ2-3; D not certain. The CDR3 spans 15 residues. The V gene lost 3 bases and the J gene lost 4 bases, with 17 bases spanning the gap. Per germline, CDR1 SQVTM and CDR2 ANQGSEA. The CDR3 region is CSVDYDTTGADTQYF. CDR3 coding DNA: TGCAGCGTTGATTACGACACCACCGGCGCAGATACGCAGTATTTT.

This chain uses TRBV4-3 with TRBJ1-1; D ambiguous. The V gene lost 1 base and the J gene lost 5 bases, with 8 bases spanning the gap. Looked up from germline, CDR1 is LGHNA and CDR2 is YSLEER. CDR3 length: 13 residues. The CDR3 nucleotides are TGCGCCAGCAGCCAAGGATCGGGGACTGAAGCTTTCTTT. This codes for CASSQGSGTEAFF.

The chain joins TRBV6-5 to TRBJ2-3, with TRBD2 identical over 7 bases. CDR3 length: 13 residues. The germline V gene encodes CDR1 MNHEY and CDR2 SVGAGI. Trimming cost V 2 bases and J 6 bases; bases outside gene matches: 2. The CDR3 DNA follows: TGTGCCAGCAGTTACGGGGAGGGGGATACGCAGTATTTT. This sequence encodes CASSYGEGDTQYF.

Many counts were recorded for this clonotype. The J gene is TRBJ2-1, the V gene TRBV7-8, with D possibly matching TRBD2 (6 bases). The CDR3 extends over 17 amino acids. V lost 1 base and J 0 bases, leaving 13 bases between the germline ends. Germline lookup yields CDR1 SGHVS and CDR2 FQNEAQ. The CDR3, as DNA: TGTGCCAGCAGCTTAGGGGGTGCGGGGAGCTCCTACAATGAGCAGTTCTTC. Its translation: CASSLGGAGSSYNEQFF.

A few counts support this clonotype. The chain carries TRBV10-3 and TRBJ2-1, with TRBD1 as a possible D gene (5 bases). The CDR3 is 16 residues long. The germline gives CDR1 ENHRY, CDR2 SYGVKD. Trimming removed 3 bases from V and 4 bases from J, with 16 bases in between. The CDR3 reads CAISEGQVRDYNEQFF. The CDR3 DNA reads TGTGCCATCAGTGAAGGTCAGGTCAGGGATTACAATGAGCAGTTCTTC.